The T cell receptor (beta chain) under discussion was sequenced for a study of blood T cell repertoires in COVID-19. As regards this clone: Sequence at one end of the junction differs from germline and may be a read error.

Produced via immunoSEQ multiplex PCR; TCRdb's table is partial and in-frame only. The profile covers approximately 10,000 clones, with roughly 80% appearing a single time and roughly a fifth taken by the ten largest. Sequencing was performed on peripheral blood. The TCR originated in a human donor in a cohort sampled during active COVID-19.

In DNA form, the CDR3 reads TGTGCTAGCAGCTTTAGCGGGGGGGCAGATACGCAGTATTTT. It specifies CASSFSGGADTQYF. The chain couples TRBV7-7 to TRBJ2-3; TRBD2 matches at 11 bases. Per the germline V gene, CDR1 is SSHAT and CDR2 is FNYEAQ (reference sequence). There are 14 residues in the CDR3. Looking up the rest from reference TRBV7-7 and TRBJ2-3 gives the full variable domain: GAGVSQSPRYKVTKRGQDVTLRCDPISSHATLYWYQQALGQGPEFLTYFNYEAQPDKSGLPSDRFSAERPEGSISTLTIQRTEQRDSAMYRCASSFSGGADTQYFGPGTRLTVL.